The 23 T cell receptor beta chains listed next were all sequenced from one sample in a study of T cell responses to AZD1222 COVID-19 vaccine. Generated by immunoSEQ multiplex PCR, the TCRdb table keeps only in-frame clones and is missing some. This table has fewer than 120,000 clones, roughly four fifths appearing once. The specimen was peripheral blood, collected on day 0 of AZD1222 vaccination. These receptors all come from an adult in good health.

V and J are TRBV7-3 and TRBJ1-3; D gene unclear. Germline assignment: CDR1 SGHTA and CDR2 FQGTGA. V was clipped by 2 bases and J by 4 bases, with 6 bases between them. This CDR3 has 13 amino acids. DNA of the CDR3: TGTGCCAGCAGCTTAGGGAAGGGAAACACCATATATTTT. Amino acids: CASSLGKGNTIYF.

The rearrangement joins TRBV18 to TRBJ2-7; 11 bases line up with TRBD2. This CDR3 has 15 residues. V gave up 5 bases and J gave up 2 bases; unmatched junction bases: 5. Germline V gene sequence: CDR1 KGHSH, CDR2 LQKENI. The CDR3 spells CASSSTSGTTYEQYF. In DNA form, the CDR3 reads TGTGCCAGCTCATCGACTAGCGGGACTACCTACGAGCAGTACTTC.

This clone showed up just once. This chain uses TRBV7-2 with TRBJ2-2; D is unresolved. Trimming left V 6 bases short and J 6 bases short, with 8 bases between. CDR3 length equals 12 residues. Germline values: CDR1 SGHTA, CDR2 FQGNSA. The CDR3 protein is CASRAESGELFF. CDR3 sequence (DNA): TGTGCCAGCAGGGCAGAGTCCGGGGAGCTGTTTTTT.

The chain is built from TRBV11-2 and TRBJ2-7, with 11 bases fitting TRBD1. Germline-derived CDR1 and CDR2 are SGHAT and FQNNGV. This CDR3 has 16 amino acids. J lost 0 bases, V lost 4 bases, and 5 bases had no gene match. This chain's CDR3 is CASSWSGTGGSYEQYF. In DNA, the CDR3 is TGTGCCAGCAGCTGGTCCGGGACAGGGGGCTCCTACGAGCAGTACTTC.

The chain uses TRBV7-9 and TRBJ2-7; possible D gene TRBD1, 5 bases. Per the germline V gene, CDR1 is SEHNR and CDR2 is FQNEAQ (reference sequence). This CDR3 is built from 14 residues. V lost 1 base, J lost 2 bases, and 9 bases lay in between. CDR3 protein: CASSLDRWAYEQYF. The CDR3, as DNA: TGTGCCAGCAGCTTAGACAGGTGGGCCTACGAGCAGTACTTC. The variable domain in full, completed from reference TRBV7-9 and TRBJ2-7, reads DTGVSQNPRHKITKRGQNVTFRCDPISEHNRLYWYRQTLGQGPEFLTYFQNEAQLEKSRLLSDRFSAERPKGSFSTLEIQRTEQGDSAMYLCASSLDRWAYEQYFGPGTRLTVT.

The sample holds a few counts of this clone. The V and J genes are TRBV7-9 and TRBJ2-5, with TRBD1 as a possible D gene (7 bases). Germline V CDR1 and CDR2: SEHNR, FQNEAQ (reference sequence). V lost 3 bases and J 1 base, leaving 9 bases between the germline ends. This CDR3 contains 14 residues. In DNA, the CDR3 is TGTGCCAGCAGCTTGCAGGGGGGCCAAGAGACCCAGTACTTC. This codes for CASSLQGGQETQYF.

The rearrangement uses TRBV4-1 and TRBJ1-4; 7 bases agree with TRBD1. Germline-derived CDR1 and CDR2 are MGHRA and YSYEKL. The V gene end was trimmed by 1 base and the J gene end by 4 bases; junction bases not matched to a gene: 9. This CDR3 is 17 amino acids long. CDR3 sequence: CASSQGLLGQHNEKLFF. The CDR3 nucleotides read TGCGCCAGCAGCCAAGGCTTATTGGGACAGCATAATGAAAAACTGTTTTTT.

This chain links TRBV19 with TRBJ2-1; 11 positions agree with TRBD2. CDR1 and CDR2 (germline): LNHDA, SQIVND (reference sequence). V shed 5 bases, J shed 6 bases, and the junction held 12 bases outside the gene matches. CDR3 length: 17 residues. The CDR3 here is CASSQGTSGRYGNEQFF. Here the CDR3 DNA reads TGTGCCAGTAGTCAAGGGACTAGCGGAAGGTACGGCAATGAGCAGTTCTTC.

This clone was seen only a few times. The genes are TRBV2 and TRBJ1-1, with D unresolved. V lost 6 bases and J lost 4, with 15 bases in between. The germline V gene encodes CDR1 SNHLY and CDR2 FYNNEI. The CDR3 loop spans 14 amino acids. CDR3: CASSRLTTATEAFF. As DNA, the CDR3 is TGTGCCAGCAGCCGACTGACTACGGCCACTGAAGCTTTCTTT.

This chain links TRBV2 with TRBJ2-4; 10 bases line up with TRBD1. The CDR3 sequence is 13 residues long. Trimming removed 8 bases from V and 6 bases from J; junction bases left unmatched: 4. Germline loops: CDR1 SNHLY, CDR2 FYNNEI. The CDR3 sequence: CASLGQGVNIQYF. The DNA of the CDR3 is TGTGCCAGCCTTGGACAGGGGGTAAACATTCAGTACTTC.

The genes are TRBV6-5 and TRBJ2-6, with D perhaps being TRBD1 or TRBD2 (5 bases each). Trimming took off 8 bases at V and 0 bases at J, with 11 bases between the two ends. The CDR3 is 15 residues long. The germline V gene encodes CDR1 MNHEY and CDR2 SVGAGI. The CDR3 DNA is TGTGCCAGCGCAGCAGGGACCTCTGGGGCCAACGTCCTGACTTTC. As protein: CASAAGTSGANVLTF.

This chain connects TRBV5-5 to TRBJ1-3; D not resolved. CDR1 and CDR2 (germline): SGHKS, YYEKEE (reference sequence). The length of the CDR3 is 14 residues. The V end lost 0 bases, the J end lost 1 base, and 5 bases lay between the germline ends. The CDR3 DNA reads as TGTGCCAGCAGCTTGGAGGGATCTGGAAACACCATATATTTT. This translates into CASSLEGSGNTIYF.

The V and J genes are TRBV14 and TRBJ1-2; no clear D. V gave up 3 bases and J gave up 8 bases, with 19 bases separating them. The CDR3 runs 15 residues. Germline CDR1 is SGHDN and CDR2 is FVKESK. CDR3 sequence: CASSQYPRLGWGYTF. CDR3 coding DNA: TGTGCCAGCAGCCAGTACCCCAGGTTGGGTTGGGGCTACACCTTC.

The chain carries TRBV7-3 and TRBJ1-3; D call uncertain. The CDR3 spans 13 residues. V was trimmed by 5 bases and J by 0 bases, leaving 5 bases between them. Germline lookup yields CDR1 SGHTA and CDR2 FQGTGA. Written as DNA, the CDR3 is TGTGCCAGCAGCGGCAGCTCTGGAAACACCATATATTTT. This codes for CASSGSSGNTIYF.

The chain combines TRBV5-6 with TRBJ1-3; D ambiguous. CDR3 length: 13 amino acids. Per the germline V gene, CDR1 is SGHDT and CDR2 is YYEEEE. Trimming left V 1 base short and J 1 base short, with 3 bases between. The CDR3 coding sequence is TGTGCCAGCAGCTTGCATTCTGGAAACACCATATATTTT. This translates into CASSLHSGNTIYF.

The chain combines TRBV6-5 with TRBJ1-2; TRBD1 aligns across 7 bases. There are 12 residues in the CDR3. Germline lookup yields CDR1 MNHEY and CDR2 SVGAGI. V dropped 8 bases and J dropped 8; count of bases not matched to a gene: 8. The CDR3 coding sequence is TGTGCCAGCTCAAGGGGGCGCGCGGGCTACACCTTC. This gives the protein CASSRGRAGYTF.

The CDR3 region is CASSPGPGTSGPTREQYF. The CDR3 bases are TGCGCCAGCAGCCCGGGACCTGGCACTAGCGGACCAACGCGCGAGCAGTACTTC. The chain couples TRBV4-3 to TRBJ2-7; TRBD2 aligns across 8 bases. Germline values: CDR1 LGHNA, CDR2 YSLEER. The ends lost 4 bases at V and 6 bases at J; junction bases unmatched: 20. This CDR3 region has 18 residues.

The CDR3 DNA reads as TGTGCCAGCAGGGACTGGTCTAGCACAGATACGCAGTATTTT. Its protein is CASRDWSSTDTQYF. The V and J genes are TRBV2 and TRBJ2-3; D is perhaps TRBD2 (5 bases). V shed 6 bases and J shed 0 bases, with 10 bases lying between them. Germline CDR1 reads SNHLY; CDR2 reads FYNNEI. The CDR3 extends over 14 amino acids. The variable domain in full, completed from reference TRBV2 and TRBJ2-3, reads EPEVTQTPSHQVTQMGQEVILRCVPISNHLYFYWYRQILGQKVEFLVSFYNNEISEKSEIFDDQFSVERPDGSNFTLKIRSTKLEDSAMYFCASRDWSSTDTQYFGPGTRLTVL.

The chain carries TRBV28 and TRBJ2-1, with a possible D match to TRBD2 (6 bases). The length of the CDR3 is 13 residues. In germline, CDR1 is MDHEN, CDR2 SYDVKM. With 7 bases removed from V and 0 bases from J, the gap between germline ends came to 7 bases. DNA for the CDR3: TGTGCCAGCAAGGGAGGCTCCTACAATGAGCAGTTCTTC. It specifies CASKGGSYNEQFF.

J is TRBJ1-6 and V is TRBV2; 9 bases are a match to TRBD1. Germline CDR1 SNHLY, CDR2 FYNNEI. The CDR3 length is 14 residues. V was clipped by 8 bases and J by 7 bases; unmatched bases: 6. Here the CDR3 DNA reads TGTGCCAGCCGGTCCGGGACAGGGAATTCACCCCTCCACTTT. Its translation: CASRSGTGNSPLHF.

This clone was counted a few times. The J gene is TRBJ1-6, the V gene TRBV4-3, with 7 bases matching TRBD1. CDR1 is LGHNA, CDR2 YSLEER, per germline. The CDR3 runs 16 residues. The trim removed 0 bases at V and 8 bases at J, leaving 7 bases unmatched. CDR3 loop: CASSQDHRQGHSPLHF. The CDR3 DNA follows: TGCGCCAGCAGCCAAGATCACCGACAGGGTCATTCACCCCTCCACTTT.

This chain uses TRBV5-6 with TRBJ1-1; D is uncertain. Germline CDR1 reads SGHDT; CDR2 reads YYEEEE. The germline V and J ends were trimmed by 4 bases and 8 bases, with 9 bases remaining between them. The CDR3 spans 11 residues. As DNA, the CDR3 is TGTGCCAGCAGCATATCGACAGAAGCTTTCTTT. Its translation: CASSISTEAFF.

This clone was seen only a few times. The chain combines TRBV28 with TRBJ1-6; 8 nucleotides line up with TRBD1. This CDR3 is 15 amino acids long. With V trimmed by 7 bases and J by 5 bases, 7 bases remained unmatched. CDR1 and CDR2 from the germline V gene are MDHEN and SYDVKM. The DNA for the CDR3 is TGTGCCAGCATGGGTCGGACAGGGAATAATTCACCCCTCCACTTT. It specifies CASMGRTGNNSPLHF.